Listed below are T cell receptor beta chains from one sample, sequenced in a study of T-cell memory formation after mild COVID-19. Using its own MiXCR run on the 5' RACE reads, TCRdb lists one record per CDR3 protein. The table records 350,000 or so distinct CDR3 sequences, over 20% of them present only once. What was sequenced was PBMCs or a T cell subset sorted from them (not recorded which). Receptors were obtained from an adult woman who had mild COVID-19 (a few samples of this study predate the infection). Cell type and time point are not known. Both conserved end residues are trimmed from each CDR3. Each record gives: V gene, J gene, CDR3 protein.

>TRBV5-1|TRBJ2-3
ASSLGDPGGPDTQY
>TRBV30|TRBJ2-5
AWSRAQETQY
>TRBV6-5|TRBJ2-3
ATGTSGDHAVTQY
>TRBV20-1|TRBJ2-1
SARERPGSSYNEQF
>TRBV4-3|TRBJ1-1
ASSQDRTGYTEAF
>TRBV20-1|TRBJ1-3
SARFGSGNTIY
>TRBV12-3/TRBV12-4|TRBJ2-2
ASRPSGYNTGELF
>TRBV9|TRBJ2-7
ASSLSPSSTYEQY
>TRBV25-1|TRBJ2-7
ASSVPGQGYEQY
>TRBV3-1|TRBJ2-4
ASSPQRELAKNIQY
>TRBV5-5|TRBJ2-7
ASSLFPGLDEQY
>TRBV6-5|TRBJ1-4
ASSQDRGVEKLF